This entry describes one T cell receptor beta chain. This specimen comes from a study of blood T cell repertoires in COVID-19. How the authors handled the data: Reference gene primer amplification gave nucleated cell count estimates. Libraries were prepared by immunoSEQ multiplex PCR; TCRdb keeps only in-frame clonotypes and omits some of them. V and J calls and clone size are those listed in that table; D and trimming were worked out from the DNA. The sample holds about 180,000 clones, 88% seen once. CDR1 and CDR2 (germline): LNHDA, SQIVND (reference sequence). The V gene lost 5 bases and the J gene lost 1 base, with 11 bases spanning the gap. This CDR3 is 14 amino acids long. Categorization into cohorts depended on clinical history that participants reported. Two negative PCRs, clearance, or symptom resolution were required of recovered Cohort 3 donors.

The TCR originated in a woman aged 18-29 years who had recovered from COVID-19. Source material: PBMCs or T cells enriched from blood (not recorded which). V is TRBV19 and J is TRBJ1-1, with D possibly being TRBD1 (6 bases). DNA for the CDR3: TGTGCCAGTAGTTGGGGGCTCTCGAACACTGAAGCTTTCTTT. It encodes CASSWGLSNTEAFF.